Shown below are 21 T cell receptor beta chains from a single sample sequenced in a study of CD8+ T cells in alopecia areata. cDNA prepared by RNA extraction and subsequent reverse transcription served as the template for sequencing. Data came from immunoSEQ multiplex PCR; TCRdb stores just in-frame clones and leaves some out. The sample includes around 300,000 clones, none of them occurring once. The study sorted pooled cutaneous lymph node cells by CD4, CD8alpha, NKG2D, NKG2ACE and other markers. The sequenced material came from CD4+ T cells sorted from a lymph node. The receptors derive from a C3H/HeJ mouse with alopecia areata. The MHC haplotype of the strain is H2-k.

With respect to this clone: The germline and genes are mouse ones. The CDR3 is cut off 4 residues early in the read; its end comes from the germline J gene. The V and J genes are TRBV31 and TRBJ2-2, with D uncertain. V shed 2 bases and J shed 3 bases, with 7 bases lying between them. Germline values: CDR1 GKSSPN, CDR2 SITVG. The CDR3 is made up of 13 amino acids. The CDR3 DNA, read in part, is TGTGCCTGGAGTGGGGTGGACACCGGG. Amino acids: CAWSGVDTG. In full, the CDR3 reads CAWSGVDTGQLYF.

A few counts support this clone. It may be a read error: a sequence one base away is much more abundant. Mouse gene names apply. The read halts 4 residues ahead of the CDR3 end, with the missing end drawn from the germline J gene. In the same sample, other DNA sequences code for this CDR3. The V call is TRBV14, the J call TRBJ1-1; possibly TRBD1 for D (6 bases). The CDR3 loop spans 14 amino acids. V was trimmed by 4 bases and J by 0 bases, leaving 10 bases between them. Per the germline V gene, CDR1 is SGHDT and CDR2 is FRDEAV. The CDR3: CASSPGTPNTEVFF. Partial CDR3 DNA: TGTGCCAGCAGTCCCGGGACACCAAACACA.

This clone turned up a few times. Any gene name here is a mouse gene name. The CDR3 DNA, read in part, is TGTGCCAGCAGTGATTCCAGGGCTAGTGCAGAA. Protein product: CASSDSRASAE. The complete CDR3 protein is CASSDSRASAETLYF. The rearrangement links TRBV13-3 to TRBJ2-3; TRBD1 is a possible D gene (5 bases). Read coverage stops 4 residues before the CDR3 terminus; the germline J gene supplies the remainder. Germline V CDR1 and CDR2: NNHDY, SYVADS. Trimming took 1 base from V and 0 from J, leaving 9 bases between them. The CDR3 loop spans 15 amino acids.

On this clone itself: Gene names denote mouse genes. The observed sequence ends 4 residues before the CDR3 terminus, with the missing tail filled in from the germline J gene. The V call is TRBV17, the J call TRBJ2-5; TRBD2 matches at 10 bases. The CDR3 length is 14 residues. Per germline, CDR1 MNHDT and CDR2 YYDKIL. V dropped 7 bases and J dropped 2; count of bases not matched to a gene: 3. This chain's CDR3 is CASTLGGLQDTQYF. Incomplete CDR3 DNA: TGTGCTAGCACTCTGGGGGGGCTCCAAGAC.

As regards this clone: Gene names are the mouse ones. The read stops 4 residues short of the end of the CDR3; the missing end is completed from the germline J gene. The V call is TRBV19, the J call TRBJ2-7, with TRBD2 identical over 8 bases. Germline V lookup: CDR1 FNHDT, CDR2 SITEND (reference sequence). CDR3 length: 14 amino acids. With V trimmed by 5 bases and J by 3 bases, 7 bases remained unmatched. CDR3 region: CASSPTGAFYEQYF. The sequenced CDR3 bases are TGTGCCAGCAGCCCGACTGGGGCGTTCTAT.

This clone turned up a few times. The gene symbols are mouse symbols. Sequencing ends 4 residues short of the CDR3 end; the germline J gene provides the rest. The chain carries TRBV31 and TRBJ2-7; 13 positions agree with TRBD2. There are 15 residues in the CDR3. CDR1 and CDR2 from the germline V gene are GKSSPN and SITVG. The V and J ends lost 3 bases and 3 bases, in that order; junction bases with no gene match: 5. The CDR3 sequence is CAWSPGTGGDYEQYF. Incomplete CDR3 DNA: TGTGCCTGGAGCCCCGGGACTGGGGGGGACTAT.

This clone was detected many times. These gene names are mouse names. Coverage ceases 4 residues before the CDR3 finishes, and the germline J gene fills in the end. The V and J genes are TRBV17 and TRBJ2-5; D might be TRBD2 (6 bases). The CDR3 runs 14 residues. Between the trimmed V and J ends, which lost 7 bases and 1 base, there was a span of 12 bases. Germline V lookup: CDR1 MNHDT, CDR2 YYDKIL. The sequenced CDR3 bases are TGTGCTAGCACCAGACTGGCGTACCAAGAC. Protein product: CASTRLAYQD. The full CDR3 is CASTRLAYQDTQYF. Full variable domain (outside the CDR3, taken from reference TRBV17 and TRBJ2-5): DTTVKQNPRYKLARVGKPVNLICSQTMNHDTMYWYQKKPNQAPKLLLFYYDKILNREADTFEKFQSSRPNNSFCSLYIGSAGLEYSAMYLCASTRLAYQDTQYFGPGTRLLVL.

This clone has just a few counts. Gene and germline names: mouse. The read is 4 residues too short to cover the CDR3 end, so that end is filled in from the germline J gene. The chain couples TRBV17 to TRBJ1-1, with 7 bases that match TRBD1. Germline CDR1 is MNHDT and CDR2 is YYDKIL. The CDR3 sequence is 12 residues long. The trim removed 5 bases at V and 4 bases at J, leaving 1 base unmatched. CDR3 DNA (partial): TGTGCTAGCAGTGACAGGGCCACA. Encoded protein: CASSDRAT. The CDR3 in full is CASSDRATEVFF.

This clone was detected a few times. Gene names are mouse gene names. The CDR3 loop is CASSRDTPNSDYTF. The part of the CDR3 DNA that was read is TGTGCCAGCAGCCGGGACACCCCAAACTCC. The chain joins TRBV5 to TRBJ1-2; D may be TRBD1 (6 bases). The read terminates 4 residues before the CDR3 end, so the remaining end is supplied by the germline J gene. This CDR3 is 14 amino acids long. Per germline, CDR1 LGHNA and CDR2 YNLKQL (reference sequence). V dropped 4 bases and J dropped 0 bases, with 9 bases sitting between them.

Only a few counts were recorded for this clone. Mouse germline and gene names are used. Sequencing ends 4 residues short of the CDR3 end; the germline J gene provides the rest. The J gene is TRBJ2-1, the V gene TRBV13-2; the match to TRBD2 covers 10 bases. CDR3 length: 17 residues. CDR1 is NNHNN and CDR2 is SYGAGS in the germline V gene (reference sequence). The V gene end was trimmed by 2 bases and the J gene end by 6 bases; junction bases not matched to a gene: 11. The CDR3: CASGEPPLGGRFAEQFF. The CDR3 DNA, read in part, is TGTGCCAGCGGTGAGCCCCCTCTGGGGGGGCGTTTTGCT.

This clone was picked up many times. Mouse names are used for the genes. The sequenced fragment ends 4 residues before the CDR3 boundary, so the rest is inferred from the germline J gene. Other DNA sequences in the same sample also yield this CDR3. The rearrangement joins TRBV13-1 to TRBJ1-2; no clear D. Looked up from germline, CDR1 is NSHNY and CDR2 is SYGAGN. The CDR3 has 13 residues. The germline V and J ends were trimmed by 1 base and 0 bases, with 4 bases remaining between them. This chain's CDR3 is CASSDKANSDYTF. CDR3 bases read: TGTGCCAGCAGTGATAAAGCAAACTCC.

On this clone itself: Mouse gene names apply. Read sequence stops 4 residues before the CDR3 end, and the germline J gene provides the missing end. The sample holds other DNA sequences that translate to the same CDR3. V is TRBV13-1 and J is TRBJ2-3; 8 nucleotides align to TRBD2. Germline V gene sequence: CDR1 NSHNY, CDR2 SYGAGN. The CDR3 length is 16 residues. V shed 0 bases, J shed 0 bases, and the junction held 3 bases outside the gene matches. The sequenced part of the CDR3 DNA is TGTGCCAGCAGTGATGTGGGGGGGGCTAGTGCAGAA. This codes for CASSDVGGASAE. The full CDR3 reads CASSDVGGASAETLYF.

This clone was counted only a few times. Germline and genes here are mouse. The CDR3 end is not reached by the read, which stops 4 residues before it; the germline J gene fills it in. The V and J genes are TRBV13-3 and TRBJ2-7; D possibly corresponds to TRBD1 (6 bases). The germline gives CDR1 NNHDY, CDR2 SYVADS. This CDR3 contains 15 residues. The V and J ends lost 1 base and 0 bases respectively, with 11 bases between them. The covered CDR3 bases are TGTGCCAGCAGTGATCCCGGACAGAGCTCCTAT. Amino acid sequence: CASSDPGQSSY. The whole CDR3 protein reads CASSDPGQSSYEQYF.

Of note for this clone: The gene symbols are mouse symbols. The CDR3 is cut off 4 residues early in the read; its end comes from the germline J gene. The chain combines TRBV19 with TRBJ2-3, with 7 bases that match TRBD1. V lost 2 bases and J lost 0; bases outside the gene matches: 0. Germline V lookup: CDR1 FNHDT, CDR2 SITEND (reference sequence). The CDR3 contains 14 residues. CDR3 DNA (partial): TGTGCCAGCAGTATGGGACAGAGTGCAGAA. Translated: CASSMGQSAE. The complete CDR3 reads CASSMGQSAETLYF.

A note on this clone: Gene names follow the mouse nomenclature. The read gets to within 3 residues of the CDR3 end, and the germline J gene fills in the rest. The chain joins TRBV13-2 to TRBJ1-6; perhaps TRBD1 as D (5 bases). TRBJ1-6 is treated as an ORF (open reading frame) with a function not yet certain. In germline, CDR1 is NNHNN, CDR2 SYGAGS (reference sequence). V gave up 1 base and J gave up 0 bases, with 14 bases separating them. The CDR3 is 18 residues long. This chain's CDR3 is CASGDLGERNSYNSPLYF. The covered CDR3 bases are TGTGCCAGCGGTGATTTGGGGGAAAGGAATTCCTATAATTCGCCC.

This clone has just a few counts. Gene names and germline refer to mouse. Incomplete CDR3 DNA: TGTGCCAGCAGCCAAGCCGGGACAGGGAACACA. It specifies CASSQAGTGNT. In full, the CDR3 is CASSQAGTGNTEVFF. This sequence joins TRBV5 and TRBJ1-1; 8 nucleotides match TRBD1. The read terminates 4 residues before the CDR3 end, so the remaining end is supplied by the germline J gene. Per the germline V gene, CDR1 is LGHNA and CDR2 is YNLKQL (reference sequence). The CDR3 is made up of 15 amino acids. The V and J ends lost 1 base and 1 base, in that order; junction bases with no gene match: 2.

Turning to this clone: Each gene name is a mouse one. Coverage ceases 4 residues before the CDR3 finishes, and the germline J gene fills in the end. The chain combines TRBV19 with TRBJ1-1, with D possibly TRBD1 on 6 matching bases. Germline CDR1 is FNHDT and CDR2 is SITEND (reference sequence). The CDR3 has 13 amino acids. V was trimmed by 7 bases and J by 1 base, leaving 11 bases between them. Here the CDR3 reads CASLRGWNTEVFF. Partial CDR3 DNA: TGTGCCAGCCTCAGGGGTTGGAACACA.

Note on this clone: Any gene name here is a mouse gene name. The read ends 4 residues before the CDR3 terminus; that terminus is restored from the germline J gene. The rearrangement uses TRBV13-1 and TRBJ2-2; 13 nucleotides line up with TRBD2. Trimming at V came to 4 bases and at J to 6 bases, leaving 6 bases not matched to a gene. Per germline, CDR1 NSHNY and CDR2 SYGAGN. This CDR3 comprises 16 residues. CDR3 DNA (partial): TGTGCCAGCAGTCTCGGACTGGGGGGGCTCTCCGGG. Protein product: CASSLGLGGLSG. The complete CDR3 reads CASSLGLGGLSGQLYF.

Worth noting for this clone: The listed genes are named as in mouse. The read stops 4 residues short of the end of the CDR3; the missing end is completed from the germline J gene. This sequence joins TRBV13-1 and TRBJ1-2; D possibly corresponds to TRBD1 (5 bases). Trimming removed 0 bases from V and 0 bases from J, with 12 bases in between. CDR1 is NSHNY and CDR2 is SYGAGN in the germline V gene. The CDR3 covers 16 residues. Here the CDR3 reads CASSDERAQANSDYTF. Partial CDR3 DNA: TGTGCCAGCAGTGATGAACGGGCACAGGCAAACTCC.

Comment on this clone: The genes are named according to mouse. The read terminates 4 residues ahead of where the CDR3 ends, so the germline J gene completes it. Other nucleotide sequences in the sample specify the same CDR3. The chain combines TRBV13-3 with TRBJ2-1; 11 bases agree with TRBD1. V trimming: 3 bases; J trimming: 3 bases; junction bases outside the gene matches: 2. The CDR3 runs 15 residues. Germline V gives CDR1 NNHDY, CDR2 SYVADS. CDR3 sequence reads: CASSVGTGGYAEQFF. The CDR3 DNA, read in part, is TGTGCCAGCAGTGTCGGGACAGGGGGCTATGCT.

This clone was counted between two and nine times. Germline and genes here are mouse. The CDR3 end is not reached by the read, which stops 4 residues before it; the germline J gene fills it in. The chain uses TRBV13-2 and TRBJ2-1; TRBD2 matches at 11 bases. CDR3 length equals 16 residues. V lost 0 bases to trimming and J lost 6 bases; unmatched junction nucleotides: 5. CDR1 NNHNN and CDR2 SYGAGS come from the germline V gene (reference sequence). The DNA read from the CDR3 is TGTGCCAGCGGTGATGCTGGGACTGGGGGATTTGCT. It codes for CASGDAGTGGFA. In full, the CDR3 is CASGDAGTGGFAEQFF.